This T cell receptor beta chain originates from a study of T-cell reconstitution after alpha-beta-depleted transplantation in children. Germline V CDR1 and CDR2: MDHEN, SYDVKM. V was shortened by 3 bases and J by 3 bases, with 12 bases between the two germline ends. The CDR3 covers 14 residues. At least ten counts were recorded for this clonotype. Preparation of the TCRbeta library was carried out with unique molecular identifiers. Each CDR3 protein gets one entry after TCRdb re-called the PCR reads with MiXCR. The sample consists of 200,000 or so distinct CDR3 sequences, around 7% of them appearing once.

This clonotype originated in a boy between 2 and 10 years old with acute lymphoblastic leukemia, due to receive a stem cell transplant. The source material was PBMCs, sampled before TCRalphabeta/CD19-depleted stem cell transplant. This rearrangement joins TRBV28 to TRBJ2-7; D might be TRBD1 (5 bases). The CDR3 region has the DNA TGTGCCAGCAGTTTCTCCTGGGGCAGCTACGAGCAGTACTTC. It codes for CASSFSWGSYEQYF.